Listed below are T cell receptor beta chains from one sample, sequenced in a study of T cells in Graves' hyperthyroidism and ophthalmopathy. TCRdb used MiXCR to reprocess the multiplex PCR reads, holding one entry per CDR3 protein. The table includes around 420,000 distinct CDR3 sequences, roughly 14% detected once. Material: blood. The receptors shown here come from a woman younger than 30 with Graves' hyperthyroidism. The CDR3 runs from the conserved cysteine through the conserved F or W. Each record gives: clone size, D gene, J gene, V gene, CDR3 protein, CDR3 DNA. The D gene is left open where the match is weak. Some rows have no size entry. The others give once, few or many, or a class for an expanded clone.

clone size: many; D gene: .; J gene: TRBJ1-1; V gene: TRBV6-1; CDR3 protein: CASSSGLRGTEAFF; CDR3 DNA: TGTGCCAGCAGTTCGGGCCTTCGGGGCACTGAAGCTTTCTTT
clone size: many; D gene: .; J gene: TRBJ2-1; V gene: TRBV11-2; CDR3 protein: CASSLDIVGEQFF; CDR3 DNA: TGTGCCAGCAGCTTAGATATAGTGGGTGAGCAGTTCTTC
clone size: many; D gene: .; J gene: TRBJ2-7; V gene: TRBV19; CDR3 protein: CASSIPDRISSYEQYF; CDR3 DNA: TGTGCCAGTAGTATACCGGACAGAATCAGCTCCTACGAGCAGTACTTC
clone size: many; D gene: .; J gene: TRBJ1-2; V gene: TRBV20-1; CDR3 protein: CSARDLGPNYGYTF; CDR3 DNA: TGCAGTGCTAGAGATCTGGGCCCGAACTATGGCTACACCTTC
clone size: many; D gene: .; J gene: TRBJ1-2; V gene: TRBV5-5; CDR3 protein: CASSLELQYYGYTF; CDR3 DNA: TGTGCCAGCAGCTTGGAATTACAGTACTATGGCTACACCTTC
clone size: many; D gene: .; J gene: TRBJ1-6; V gene: TRBV2; CDR3 protein: CASSAWTDSPLHF; CDR3 DNA: TGTGCCAGCAGCGCTTGGACGGATTCACCCCTCCACTTT
clone size: few; D gene: .; J gene: TRBJ2-7; V gene: TRBV19; CDR3 protein: CACSMEMSTYEQYF; CDR3 DNA: TGTGCCTGTAGTATGGAGATGAGTACCTACGAGCAGTACTTC
clone size: few; D gene: TRBD1; J gene: TRBJ2-1; V gene: TRBV4-1; CDR3 protein: CASSQEGTGGAGGPNNEQFF; CDR3 DNA: TGCGCCAGCAGCCAAGAGGGGACAGGGGGAGCCGGGGGGCCGAACAATGAGCAGTTCTTC
clone size: many; D gene: .; J gene: TRBJ2-1; V gene: TRBV3-1; CDR3 protein: CASSRLGPNNEQFF; CDR3 DNA: TGTGCCAGCAGCCGGCTAGGGCCGAACAATGAGCAGTTCTTC
clone size: many; D gene: .; J gene: TRBJ2-7; V gene: TRBV28; CDR3 protein: CASRGAPRPYEQYF; CDR3 DNA: TGTGCCAGCAGGGGAGCTCCCCGCCCCTACGAGCAGTACTTC
clone size: .; D gene: .; J gene: TRBJ2-4; V gene: TRBV11-1; CDR3 protein: CASSLADRRAKNIQYF; CDR3 DNA: TGTGCCAGCAGCTTAGCTGATAGAAGAGCCAAAAACATTCAGTACTTC
clone size: .; D gene: .; J gene: TRBJ1-4; V gene: TRBV24-1; CDR3 protein: CATSAGREIANEKLFF; CDR3 DNA: TGTGCCACCAGTGCAGGGAGGGAGATAGCTAATGAAAAACTGTTTTTT
clone size: .; D gene: .; J gene: TRBJ2-4; V gene: TRBV19; CDR3 protein: CASNDRAKNIQYF; CDR3 DNA: TGTGCCAGTAATGACAGGGCCAAAAACATTCAGTACTTC
clone size: many; D gene: .; J gene: TRBJ1-3; V gene: TRBV6-5; CDR3 protein: CASSYRQDVGNTIYF; CDR3 DNA: TGTGCCAGCAGTTACCGACAGGATGTCGGAAACACCATATATTTT
clone size: many; D gene: .; J gene: TRBJ2-3; V gene: TRBV7-3; CDR3 protein: CASSLNPVPGGTDTQYF; CDR3 DNA: TGTGCCAGCAGCTTAAACCCTGTTCCTGGGGGCACAGATACGCAGTATTTT
clone size: many; D gene: .; J gene: TRBJ1-1; V gene: TRBV2; CDR3 protein: CASRLNRGTEAFF; CDR3 DNA: TGTGCCAGCAGACTAAACCGGGGGACTGAAGCTTTCTTT
clone size: many; D gene: .; J gene: TRBJ2-1; V gene: TRBV28; CDR3 protein: CASISSAGTPGVNEQFF; CDR3 DNA: TGTGCCAGCATCTCGTCGGCTGGGACACCGGGGGTCAATGAGCAGTTCTTC
clone size: many; D gene: TRBD1; J gene: TRBJ2-5; V gene: TRBV6-2/TRBV6-3; CDR3 protein: CASSYSRGTGGTETQYF; CDR3 DNA: TGTGCCAGCAGTTACTCGAGGGGGACAGGGGGAACAGAGACCCAGTACTTC
clone size: .; D gene: .; J gene: TRBJ2-7; V gene: TRBV27; CDR3 protein: CASGVSYEQYF; CDR3 DNA: TGTGCCAGCGGCGTCTCCTACGAGCAGTACTTC
clone size: .; D gene: .; J gene: TRBJ2-7; V gene: TRBV6-1; CDR3 protein: CASKPRGIYEQYF; CDR3 DNA: TGTGCCAGCAAACCCCGGGGGATCTACGAGCAGTACTTC
clone size: many; D gene: TRBD1; J gene: TRBJ1-5; V gene: TRBV6-1; CDR3 protein: CASSPGTDNQPQHF; CDR3 DNA: TGTGCCAGCAGCCCCGGGACAGATAATCAGCCCCAGCATTTT
clone size: many; D gene: .; J gene: TRBJ2-3; V gene: TRBV20-1; CDR3 protein: CSARFYGTGTDTQYF; CDR3 DNA: TGCAGTGCTAGGTTTTACGGGACGGGCACAGATACGCAGTATTTT
clone size: many; D gene: TRBD1; J gene: TRBJ2-2; V gene: TRBV2; CDR3 protein: CASKGRTGAGGELFF; CDR3 DNA: TGTGCCAGCAAAGGCAGGACAGGGGCGGGAGGGGAGCTGTTTTTT
clone size: many; D gene: TRBD1; J gene: TRBJ1-2; V gene: TRBV19; CDR3 protein: CASSIWETGEDGYTF; CDR3 DNA: TGTGCCAGTAGTATATGGGAAACAGGGGAAGATGGCTACACCTTC
clone size: many; D gene: .; J gene: TRBJ1-2; V gene: TRBV18; CDR3 protein: CASSSGVSYGYTF; CDR3 DNA: TGTGCCAGCTCATCCGGGGTCAGCTATGGCTACACCTTC
clone size: many; D gene: .; J gene: TRBJ1-2; V gene: TRBV20-1; CDR3 protein: CSARVTGVGYGYTF; CDR3 DNA: TGCAGTGCTAGAGTTACCGGGGTGGGCTATGGCTACACCTTC
clone size: few; D gene: .; J gene: TRBJ2-7; V gene: TRBV5-1; CDR3 protein: CASSLEGRGIEQYF; CDR3 DNA: TGCGCCAGCAGCTTGGAGGGCAGGGGAATCGAGCAGTACTTC
clone size: few; D gene: TRBD2; J gene: TRBJ2-3; V gene: TRBV25-1; CDR3 protein: CASGPLGGGAVDTQYF; CDR3 DNA: TGTGCCAGCGGGCCTCTTGGCGGGGGGGCCGTAGATACGCAGTATTTT
clone size: many; D gene: .; J gene: TRBJ1-1; V gene: TRBV5-1; CDR3 protein: CASRPRTASEAFF; CDR3 DNA: TGCGCCAGCAGACCTAGGACGGCCTCTGAAGCTTTCTTT
clone size: few; D gene: TRBD1; J gene: TRBJ1-1; V gene: TRBV27; CDR3 protein: CASSLQGVYTEAFF; CDR3 DNA: TGTGCCAGCAGTTTACAGGGGGTTTACACTGAAGCTTTCTTT
clone size: once; D gene: .; J gene: TRBJ1-1; V gene: TRBV4-1; CDR3 protein: CASSQPLPRGKGTEAFF; CDR3 DNA: TGCGCCAGCAGCCAGCCCCTCCCCCGCGGGAAGGGCACTGAAGCTTTCTTT
clone size: many; D gene: .; J gene: TRBJ1-4; V gene: TRBV11-2; CDR3 protein: CASSLAVTARGEKLFF; CDR3 DNA: TGTGCCAGCAGCTTAGCGGTGACAGCAAGAGGTGAAAAACTGTTTTTT
clone size: many; D gene: .; J gene: TRBJ1-2; V gene: TRBV24-1; CDR3 protein: CATSEAGRDYGYTF; CDR3 DNA: TGTGCCACCAGTGAAGCGGGACGGGACTATGGCTACACCTTC
clone size: .; D gene: TRBD2; J gene: TRBJ2-1; V gene: TRBV28; CDR3 protein: CASSWREWDEQFF; CDR3 DNA: TGTGCCAGCAGTTGGCGGGAGTGGGATGAGCAGTTCTTC
clone size: .; D gene: .; J gene: TRBJ1-5; V gene: TRBV7-9; CDR3 protein: CASSLPDQPQHF; CDR3 DNA: TGTGCCAGCAGCTTACCCGATCAGCCCCAGCATTTT
clone size: few; D gene: .; J gene: TRBJ2-1; V gene: TRBV9; CDR3 protein: CASSVWAGSSYNEQFF; CDR3 DNA: TGTGCCAGCAGCGTATGGGCGGGAAGCTCCTACAATGAGCAGTTCTTC
clone size: .; D gene: .; J gene: TRBJ1-5; V gene: TRBV12-3/TRBV12-4; CDR3 protein: CASSPNSWGNQPQHF; CDR3 DNA: TGTGCCAGCAGCCCAAACTCCTGGGGCAATCAGCCCCAGCATTTT
clone size: many; D gene: TRBD1; J gene: TRBJ2-5; V gene: TRBV10-2; CDR3 protein: CATGGRQYQETQYF; CDR3 DNA: TGCGCCACAGGGGGACGCCAGTACCAAGAGACCCAGTACTTC
clone size: many; D gene: .; J gene: TRBJ1-5; V gene: TRBV7-9; CDR3 protein: CASSSSGMADPGGIQPQHF; CDR3 DNA: TGTGCCAGCAGCTCGTCAGGGATGGCGGACCCCGGGGGGATCCAGCCCCAGCATTTT
clone size: .; D gene: .; J gene: TRBJ2-3; V gene: TRBV6-1; CDR3 protein: CASEAGLSRTDTQYF; CDR3 DNA: TGTGCCAGCGAAGCCGGCCTGTCCCGCACAGATACGCAGTATTTT
clone size: few; D gene: .; J gene: TRBJ1-2; V gene: TRBV4-1; CDR3 protein: CASSQDSAGNNYGYTF; CDR3 DNA: TGCGCCAGCAGCCAAGATAGTGCAGGCAATAACTATGGCTACACCTTC
clone size: many; D gene: .; J gene: TRBJ2-7; V gene: TRBV28; CDR3 protein: CASSSAPSGASYEQYF; CDR3 DNA: TGTGCCAGCAGTTCAGCCCCCTCAGGCGCTTCCTACGAGCAGTACTTC
clone size: few; D gene: TRBD2; J gene: TRBJ2-1; V gene: TRBV5-6; CDR3 protein: CASRLAGVGEQFF; CDR3 DNA: TGTGCCAGCAGATTAGCGGGAGTGGGTGAGCAGTTCTTC
clone size: few; D gene: TRBD2; J gene: TRBJ2-3; V gene: TRBV7-9; CDR3 protein: CASSRLAGTGTDTQYF; CDR3 DNA: TGTGCCAGCAGCCGACTAGCGGGGACGGGGACAGATACGCAGTATTTT
clone size: many; D gene: TRBD1; J gene: TRBJ1-5; V gene: TRBV5-6; CDR3 protein: CASSRAGTGQPQHF; CDR3 DNA: TGTGCCAGCAGCAGAGCAGGGACAGGGCAGCCCCAGCATTTT
clone size: .; D gene: .; J gene: TRBJ1-1; V gene: TRBV27; CDR3 protein: CASSFKENTEAFF; CDR3 DNA: TGTGCCAGCAGTTTTAAGGAGAACACTGAAGCTTTCTTT
clone size: .; D gene: .; J gene: TRBJ2-1; V gene: TRBV5-5; CDR3 protein: CASSFSNRYNEQFF; CDR3 DNA: TGTGCCAGCAGCTTTTCCAACAGATACAATGAGCAGTTCTTC
clone size: .; D gene: .; J gene: TRBJ1-6; V gene: TRBV2; CDR3 protein: CASSKRGNNSPLHF; CDR3 DNA: TGTGCCAGCAGCAAACGGGGTAATAATTCACCCCTCCACTTT
clone size: .; D gene: TRBD2; J gene: TRBJ2-3; V gene: TRBV7-9; CDR3 protein: CASSWRLAGVVDTQYF; CDR3 DNA: TGTGCCAGCAGCTGGCGACTAGCGGGAGTTGTAGATACGCAGTATTTT
clone size: many; D gene: TRBD2; J gene: TRBJ2-5; V gene: TRBV2; CDR3 protein: CASSDGGGAAETQYF; CDR3 DNA: TGTGCCAGCAGTGACGGCGGGGGGGCAGCAGAGACCCAGTACTTC
clone size: many; D gene: TRBD1; J gene: TRBJ1-4; V gene: TRBV28; CDR3 protein: CASSPLGGGDEKLFF; CDR3 DNA: TGTGCCAGCAGCCCCTTGGGAGGGGGCGATGAAAAACTGTTTTTT
clone size: .; D gene: .; J gene: TRBJ1-1; V gene: TRBV7-8; CDR3 protein: CASSLVGSGVGGSEAFF; CDR3 DNA: TGTGCCAGCAGCTTAGTCGGGTCAGGGGTCGGGGGCTCTGAAGCTTTCTTT
clone size: many; D gene: .; J gene: TRBJ2-5; V gene: TRBV7-7; CDR3 protein: CASSPGGTASETQYF; CDR3 DNA: TGTGCTAGCAGCCCAGGGGGGACAGCGAGCGAGACCCAGTACTTC
clone size: .; D gene: .; J gene: TRBJ1-1; V gene: TRBV12-5; CDR3 protein: CASGPGSGLGAFF; CDR3 DNA: TGTGCTAGTGGTCCTGGGTCGGGCTTGGGGGCTTTCTTT
clone size: many; D gene: .; J gene: TRBJ1-2; V gene: TRBV3-1; CDR3 protein: CASSQESSVAGYTF; CDR3 DNA: TGTGCCAGCAGCCAAGAGAGCAGCGTGGCTGGCTACACCTTC
clone size: many; D gene: .; J gene: TRBJ2-5; V gene: TRBV6-1; CDR3 protein: CASNPAYQETQYF; CDR3 DNA: TGTGCCAGCAATCCGGCGTACCAAGAGACCCAGTACTTC
clone size: many; D gene: TRBD2; J gene: TRBJ2-3; V gene: TRBV7-8; CDR3 protein: CASSLTSGRTDTQYF; CDR3 DNA: TGTGCCAGCAGCTTGACTAGCGGGAGGACAGATACGCAGTATTTT